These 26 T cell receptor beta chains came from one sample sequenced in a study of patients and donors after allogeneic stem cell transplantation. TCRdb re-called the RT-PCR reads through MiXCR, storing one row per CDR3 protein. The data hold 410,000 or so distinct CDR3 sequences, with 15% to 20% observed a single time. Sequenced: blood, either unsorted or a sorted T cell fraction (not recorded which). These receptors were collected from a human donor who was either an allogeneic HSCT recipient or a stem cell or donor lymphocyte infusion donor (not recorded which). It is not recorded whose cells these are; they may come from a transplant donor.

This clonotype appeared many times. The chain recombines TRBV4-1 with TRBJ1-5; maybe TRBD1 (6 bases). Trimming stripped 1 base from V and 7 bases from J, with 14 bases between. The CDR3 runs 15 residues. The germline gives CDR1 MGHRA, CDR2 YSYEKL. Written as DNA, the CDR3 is TGCGCCAGCAGCCAAGGAAAACAGGGAGTACAGCCCCAGCATTTT. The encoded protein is CASSQGKQGVQPQHF.

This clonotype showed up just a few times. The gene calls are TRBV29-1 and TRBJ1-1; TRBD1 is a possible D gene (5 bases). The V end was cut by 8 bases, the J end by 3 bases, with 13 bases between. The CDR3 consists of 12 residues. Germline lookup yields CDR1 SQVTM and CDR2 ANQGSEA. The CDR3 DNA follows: TGCAGCACCCGAAGGGGACACACTGAAGCTTTCTTT. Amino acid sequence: CSTRRGHTEAFF.

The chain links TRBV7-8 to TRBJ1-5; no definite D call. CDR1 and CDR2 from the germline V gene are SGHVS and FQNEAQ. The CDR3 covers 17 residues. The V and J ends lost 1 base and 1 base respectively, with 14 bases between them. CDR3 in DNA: TGTGCCAGCAGCTTAGGCGTGAAAGGGTTCAGCAATCAGCCCCAGCATTTT. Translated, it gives CASSLGVKGFSNQPQHF.

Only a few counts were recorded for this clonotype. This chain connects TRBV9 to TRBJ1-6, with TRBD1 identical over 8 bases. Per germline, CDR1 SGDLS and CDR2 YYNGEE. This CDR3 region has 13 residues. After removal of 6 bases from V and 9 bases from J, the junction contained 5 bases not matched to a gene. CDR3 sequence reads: CASTAGTGSPLHF. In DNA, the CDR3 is TGTGCCAGCACCGCCGGGACAGGTTCACCCCTCCACTTT.

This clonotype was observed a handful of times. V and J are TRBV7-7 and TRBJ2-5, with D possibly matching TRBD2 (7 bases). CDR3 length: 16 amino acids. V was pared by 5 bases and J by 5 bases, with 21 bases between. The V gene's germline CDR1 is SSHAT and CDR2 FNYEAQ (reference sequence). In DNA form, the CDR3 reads TGTGCCAGCAGCCCGCCTGAAGGGGGGGCTAAGGAGACCCAGTACTTC. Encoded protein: CASSPPEGGAKETQYF.

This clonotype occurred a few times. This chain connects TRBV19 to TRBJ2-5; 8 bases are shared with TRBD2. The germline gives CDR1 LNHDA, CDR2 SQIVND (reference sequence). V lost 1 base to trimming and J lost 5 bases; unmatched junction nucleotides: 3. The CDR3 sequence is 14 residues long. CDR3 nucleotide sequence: TGTGCCAGTAGTATAGCGGGGGGGAGGGAGACCCAGTACTTC. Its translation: CASSIAGGRETQYF.

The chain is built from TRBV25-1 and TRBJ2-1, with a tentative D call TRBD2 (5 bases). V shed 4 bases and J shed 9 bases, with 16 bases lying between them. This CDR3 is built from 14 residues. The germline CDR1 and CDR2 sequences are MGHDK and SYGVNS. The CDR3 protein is CASSGSGRLSEQFF. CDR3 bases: TGTGCCAGCAGTGGGAGCGGAAGGTTGTCTGAGCAGTTCTTC.

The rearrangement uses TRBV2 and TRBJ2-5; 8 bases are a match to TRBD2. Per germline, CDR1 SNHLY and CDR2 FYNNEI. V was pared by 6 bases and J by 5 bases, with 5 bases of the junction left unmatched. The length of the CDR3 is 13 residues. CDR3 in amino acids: CASSGRAWETQYF. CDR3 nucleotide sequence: TGTGCCAGCAGCGGGAGGGCCTGGGAGACCCAGTACTTC.

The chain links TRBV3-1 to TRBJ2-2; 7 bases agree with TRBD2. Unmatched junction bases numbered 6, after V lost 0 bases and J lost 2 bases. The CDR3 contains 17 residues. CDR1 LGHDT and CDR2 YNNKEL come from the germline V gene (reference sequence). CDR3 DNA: TGTGCCAGCAGCCAAGAGACGACTAGCCTAAACACCGGGGAGCTGTTTTTT. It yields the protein CASSQETTSLNTGELFF.

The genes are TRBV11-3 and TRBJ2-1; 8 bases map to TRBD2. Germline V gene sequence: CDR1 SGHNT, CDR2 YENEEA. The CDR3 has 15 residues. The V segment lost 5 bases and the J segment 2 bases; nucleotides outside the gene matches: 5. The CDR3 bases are TGTGCCAGCAGCACGGGACTAGATACCTACAATGAGCAGTTCTTC. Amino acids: CASSTGLDTYNEQFF.

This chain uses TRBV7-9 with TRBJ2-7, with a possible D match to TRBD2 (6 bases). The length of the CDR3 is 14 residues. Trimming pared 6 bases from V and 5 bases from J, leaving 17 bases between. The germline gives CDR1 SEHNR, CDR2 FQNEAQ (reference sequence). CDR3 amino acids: CASSSGPWGDEQYF. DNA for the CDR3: TGTGCCAGCAGTTCTGGGCCCTGGGGGGACGAGCAGTACTTC. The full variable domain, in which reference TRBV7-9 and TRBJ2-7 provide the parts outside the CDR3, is DTGVSQNPRHKITKRGQNVTFRCDPISEHNRLYWYRQTLGQGPEFLTYFQNEAQLEKSRLLSDRFSAERPKGSFSTLEIQRTEQGDSAMYLCASSSGPWGDEQYFGPGTRLTVT.

The CDR3 bases are TGTGCCAGCAACCTCGGAGTTTACAATGAGCAGTTCTTC. It codes for CASNLGVYNEQFF. The chain has TRBV6-2 or TRBV6-3 and TRBJ2-1; D gene ambiguous. The CDR3 is 13 amino acids. Trimming left V 7 bases short and J 4 bases short, with 11 bases between. Germline CDR1 reads MNHEY; CDR2 reads SVGEGT.

This CDR3 reads CASSVGGVNTGELFF. As DNA, the CDR3 is TGTGCCAGCAGCGTCGGGGGGGTAAACACCGGGGAGCTGTTTTTT. V usage is TRBV9 and J usage is TRBJ2-2; 8 positions match TRBD2. Germline CDR1 and CDR2: SGDLS and YYNGEE. The J segment lost 2 bases and the V segment lost 2 bases, leaving 2 bases of the junction unmatched. This CDR3 comprises 15 residues.

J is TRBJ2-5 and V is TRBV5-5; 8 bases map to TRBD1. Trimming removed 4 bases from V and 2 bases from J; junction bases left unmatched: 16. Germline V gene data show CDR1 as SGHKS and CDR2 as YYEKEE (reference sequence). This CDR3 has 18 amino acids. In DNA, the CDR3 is TGTGCCAGCAGCCTGCACGATTTCAGGGGGCTCGGGCAAGAGACCCAGTACTTC. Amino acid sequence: CASSLHDFRGLGQETQYF. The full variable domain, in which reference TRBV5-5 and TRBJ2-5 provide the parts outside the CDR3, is DAGVTQSPTHLIKTRGQQVTLRCSPISGHKSVSWYQQVLGQGPQFIFQYYEKEERGRGNFPDRFSARQFPNYSSELNVNALLLGDSALYLCASSLHDFRGLGQETQYFGPGTRLLVL.

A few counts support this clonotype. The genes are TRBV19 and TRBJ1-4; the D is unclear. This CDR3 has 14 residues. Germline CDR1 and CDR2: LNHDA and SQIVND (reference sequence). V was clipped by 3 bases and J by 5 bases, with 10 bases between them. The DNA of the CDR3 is TGTGCCAGTAGTATGAGAGACGCGAATGAAAAACTGTTTTTT. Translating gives CASSMRDANEKLFF.

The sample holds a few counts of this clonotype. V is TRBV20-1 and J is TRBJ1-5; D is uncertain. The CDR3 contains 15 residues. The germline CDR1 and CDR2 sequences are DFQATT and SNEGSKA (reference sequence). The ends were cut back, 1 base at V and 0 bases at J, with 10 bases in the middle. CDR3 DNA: TGCAGTGCTAGAGCAGGTACAGATAGCAATCAGCCCCAGCATTTT. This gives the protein CSARAGTDSNQPQHF.

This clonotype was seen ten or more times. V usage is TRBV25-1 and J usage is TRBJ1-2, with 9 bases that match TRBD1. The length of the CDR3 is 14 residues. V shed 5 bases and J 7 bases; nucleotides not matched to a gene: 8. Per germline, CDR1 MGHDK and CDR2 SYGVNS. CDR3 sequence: CASSPPGQGFGYTF. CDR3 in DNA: TGTGCCAGCAGTCCACCGGGACAGGGTTTTGGCTACACCTTC.

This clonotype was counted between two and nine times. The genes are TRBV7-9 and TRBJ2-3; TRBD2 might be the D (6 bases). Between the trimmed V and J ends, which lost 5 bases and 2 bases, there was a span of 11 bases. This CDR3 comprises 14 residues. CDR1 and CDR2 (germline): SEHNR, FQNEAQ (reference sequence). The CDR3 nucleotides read TGTGCCAGCAGCACCCGGGACTCCACAGATACGCAGTATTTT. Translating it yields CASSTRDSTDTQYF.

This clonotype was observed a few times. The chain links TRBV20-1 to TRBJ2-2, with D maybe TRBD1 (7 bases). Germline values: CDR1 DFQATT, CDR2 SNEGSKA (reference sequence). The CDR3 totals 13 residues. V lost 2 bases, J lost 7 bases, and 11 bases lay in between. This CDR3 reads CSARRRGVGELFF. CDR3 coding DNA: TGCAGTGCTAGACGCAGGGGGGTCGGGGAGCTGTTTTTT.

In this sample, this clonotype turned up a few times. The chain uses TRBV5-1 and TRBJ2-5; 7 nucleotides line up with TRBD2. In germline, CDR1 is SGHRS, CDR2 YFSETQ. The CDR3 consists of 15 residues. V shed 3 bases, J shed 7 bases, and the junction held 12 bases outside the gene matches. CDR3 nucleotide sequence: TGCGCCAGCAGCTGGGGGGGTGCGTTCGAAGTGACCCAGTACTTC. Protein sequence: CASSWGGAFEVTQYF.

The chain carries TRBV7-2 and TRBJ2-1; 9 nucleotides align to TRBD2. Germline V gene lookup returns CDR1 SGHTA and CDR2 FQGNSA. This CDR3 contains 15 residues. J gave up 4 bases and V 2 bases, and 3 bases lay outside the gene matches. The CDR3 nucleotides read TGTGCCAGCAGCTTAAACCTAGCGGGGTACAATGAGCAGTTCTTC. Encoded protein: CASSLNLAGYNEQFF.

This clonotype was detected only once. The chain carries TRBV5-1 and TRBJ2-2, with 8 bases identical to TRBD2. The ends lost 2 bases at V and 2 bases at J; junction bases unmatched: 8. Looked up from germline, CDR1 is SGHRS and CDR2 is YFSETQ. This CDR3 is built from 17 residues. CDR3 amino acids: CASSFFLAGTNTGELFF. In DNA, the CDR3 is TGCGCCAGCAGCTTTTTCTTAGCGGGGACAAACACCGGGGAGCTGTTTTTT.

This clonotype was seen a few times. The CDR3 loop reads CAISGQVGFYEQYF. Written as DNA, the CDR3 is TGTGCCATCAGTGGACAGGTAGGGTTCTACGAGCAGTACTTC. J is TRBJ2-7 and V is TRBV10-3, with D maybe TRBD1 (6 bases). Germline V lookup: CDR1 ENHRY, CDR2 SYGVKD. The CDR3 contains 14 residues. V was clipped by 4 bases and J by 3 bases, with 13 bases between them.

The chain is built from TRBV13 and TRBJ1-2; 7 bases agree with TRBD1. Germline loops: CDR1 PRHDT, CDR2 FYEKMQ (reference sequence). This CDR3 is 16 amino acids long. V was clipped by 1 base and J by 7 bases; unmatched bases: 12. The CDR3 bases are TGTGCCAGCAGCTTAGTCCATGACAGGGTGAGAGGTGGCTACACCTTC. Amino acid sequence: CASSLVHDRVRGGYTF.

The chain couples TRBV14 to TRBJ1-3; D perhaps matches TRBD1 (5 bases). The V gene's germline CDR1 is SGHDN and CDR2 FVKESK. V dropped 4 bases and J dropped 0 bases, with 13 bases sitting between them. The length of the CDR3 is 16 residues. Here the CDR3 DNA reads TGTGCCAGCAGCCCCTACAGGCCTTCCTCTGGAAACACCATATATTTT. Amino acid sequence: CASSPYRPSSGNTIYF.

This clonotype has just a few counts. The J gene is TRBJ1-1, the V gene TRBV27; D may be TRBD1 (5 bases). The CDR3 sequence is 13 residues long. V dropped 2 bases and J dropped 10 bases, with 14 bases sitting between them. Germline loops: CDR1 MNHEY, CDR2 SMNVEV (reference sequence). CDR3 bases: TGTGCCAGCAGTTTAACGGGACCCTATCGAGCTTTCTTT. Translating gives CASSLTGPYRAFF.